This TCR beta chain was sequenced for a study of blood T cell repertoires in COVID-19. This clone showed up just a few times. The protocol was immunoSEQ multiplex PCR, while the TCRdb copy is restricted to in-frame clones and leaves out a portion. In the table there are more than 110,000 clones, about 75% of which are singletons. Cohort 3 recovery required two negative PCRs, clearance, or symptom resolution. CDR3 length: 11 residues. Germline CDR1 is SGHDN and CDR2 is FVKESK. The V end lost 4 bases, the J end lost 13 bases, and 8 bases lay between the germline ends. V gene TRBV14 combines with J gene TRBJ1-6; no clear D. The sequenced sample was PBMCs or T cells enriched from blood (not recorded which). The source is a woman aged 50 to 60 who had recovered from COVID-19. CDR3 sequence (DNA): TGTGCCAGCAGCCCTCAGTCTCCCCTCCACTTT. It yields the protein CASSPQSPLHF. Full variable domain (outside the CDR3, taken from reference TRBV14 and TRBJ1-6): EAGVTQFPSHSVIEKGQTVTLRCDPISGHDNLYWYRRVMGKEIKFLLHFVKESKQDESGMPNNRFLAERTGGTYSTLKVQPAELEDSGVYFCASSPQSPLHFGNGTRLTVT.